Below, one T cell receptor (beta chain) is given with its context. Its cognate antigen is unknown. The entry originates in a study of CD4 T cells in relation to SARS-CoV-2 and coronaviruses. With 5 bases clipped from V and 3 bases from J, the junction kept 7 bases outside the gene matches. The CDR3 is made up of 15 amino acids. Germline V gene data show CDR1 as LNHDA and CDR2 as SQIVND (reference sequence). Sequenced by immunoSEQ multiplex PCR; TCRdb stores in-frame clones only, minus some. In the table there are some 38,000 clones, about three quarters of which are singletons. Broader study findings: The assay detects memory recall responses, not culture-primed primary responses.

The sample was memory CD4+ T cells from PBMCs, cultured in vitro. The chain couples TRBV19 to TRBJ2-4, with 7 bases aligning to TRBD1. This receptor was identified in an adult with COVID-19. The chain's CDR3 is CASSAHRGDKNIQYF. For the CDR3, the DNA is TGTGCCAGTAGTGCTCACAGGGGTGACAAAAACATTCAGTACTTC.